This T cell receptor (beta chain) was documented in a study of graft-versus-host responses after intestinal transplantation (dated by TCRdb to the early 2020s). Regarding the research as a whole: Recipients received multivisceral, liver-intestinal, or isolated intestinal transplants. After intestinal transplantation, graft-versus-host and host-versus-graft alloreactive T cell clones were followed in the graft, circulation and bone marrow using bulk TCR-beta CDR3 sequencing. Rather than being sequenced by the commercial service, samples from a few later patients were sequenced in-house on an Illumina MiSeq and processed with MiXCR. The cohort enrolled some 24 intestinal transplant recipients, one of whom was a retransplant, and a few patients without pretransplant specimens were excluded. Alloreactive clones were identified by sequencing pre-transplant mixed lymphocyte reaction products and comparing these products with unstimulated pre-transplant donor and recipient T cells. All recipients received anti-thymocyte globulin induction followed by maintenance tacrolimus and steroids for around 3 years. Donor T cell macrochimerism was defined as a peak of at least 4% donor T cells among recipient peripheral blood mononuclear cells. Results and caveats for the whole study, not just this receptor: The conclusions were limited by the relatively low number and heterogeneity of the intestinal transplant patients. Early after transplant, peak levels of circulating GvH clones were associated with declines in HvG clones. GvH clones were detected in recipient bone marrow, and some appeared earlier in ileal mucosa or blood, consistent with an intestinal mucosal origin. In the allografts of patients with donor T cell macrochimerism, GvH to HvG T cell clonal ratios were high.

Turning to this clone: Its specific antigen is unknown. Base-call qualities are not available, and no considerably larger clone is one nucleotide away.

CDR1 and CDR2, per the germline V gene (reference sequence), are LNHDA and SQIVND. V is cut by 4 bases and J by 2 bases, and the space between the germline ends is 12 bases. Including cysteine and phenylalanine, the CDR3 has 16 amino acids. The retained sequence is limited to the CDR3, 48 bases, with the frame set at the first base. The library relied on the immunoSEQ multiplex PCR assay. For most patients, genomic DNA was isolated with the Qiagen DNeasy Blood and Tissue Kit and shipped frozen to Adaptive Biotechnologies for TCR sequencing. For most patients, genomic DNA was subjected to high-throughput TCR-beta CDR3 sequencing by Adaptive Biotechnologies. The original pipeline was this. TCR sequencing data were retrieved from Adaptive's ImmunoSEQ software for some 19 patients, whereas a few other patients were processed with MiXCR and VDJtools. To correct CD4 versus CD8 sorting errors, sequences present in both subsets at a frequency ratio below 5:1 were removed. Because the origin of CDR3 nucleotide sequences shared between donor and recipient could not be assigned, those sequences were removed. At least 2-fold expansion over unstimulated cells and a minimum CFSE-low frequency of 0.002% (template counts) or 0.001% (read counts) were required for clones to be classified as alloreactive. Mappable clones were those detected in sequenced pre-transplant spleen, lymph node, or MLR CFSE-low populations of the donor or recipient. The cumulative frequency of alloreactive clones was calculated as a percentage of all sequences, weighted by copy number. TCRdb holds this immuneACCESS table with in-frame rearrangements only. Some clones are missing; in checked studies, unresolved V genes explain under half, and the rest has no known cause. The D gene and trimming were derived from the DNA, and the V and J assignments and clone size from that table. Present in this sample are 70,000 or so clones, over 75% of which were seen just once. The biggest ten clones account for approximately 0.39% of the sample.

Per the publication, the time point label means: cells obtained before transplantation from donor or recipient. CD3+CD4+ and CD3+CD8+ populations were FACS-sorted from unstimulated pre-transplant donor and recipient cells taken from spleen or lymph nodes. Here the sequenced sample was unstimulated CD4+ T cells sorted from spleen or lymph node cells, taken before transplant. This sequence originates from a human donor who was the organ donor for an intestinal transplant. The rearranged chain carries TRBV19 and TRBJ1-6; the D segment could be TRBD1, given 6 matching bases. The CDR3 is CASSTQQGAYNSPLHF. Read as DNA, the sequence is TGTGCCAGTAGTACCCAACAGGGAGCCTATAATTCACCCCTCCACTTT.